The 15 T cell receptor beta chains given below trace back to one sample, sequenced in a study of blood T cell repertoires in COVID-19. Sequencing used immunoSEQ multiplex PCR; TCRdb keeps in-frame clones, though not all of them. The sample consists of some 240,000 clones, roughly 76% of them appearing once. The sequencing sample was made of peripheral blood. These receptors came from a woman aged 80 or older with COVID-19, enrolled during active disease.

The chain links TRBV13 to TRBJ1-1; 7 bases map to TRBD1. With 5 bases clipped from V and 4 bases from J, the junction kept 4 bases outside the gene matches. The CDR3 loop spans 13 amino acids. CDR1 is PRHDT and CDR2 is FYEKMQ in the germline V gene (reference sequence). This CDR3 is CASSTYRGTEAFF. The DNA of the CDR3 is TGTGCCAGCAGCACTTACAGGGGCACTGAAGCTTTCTTT.

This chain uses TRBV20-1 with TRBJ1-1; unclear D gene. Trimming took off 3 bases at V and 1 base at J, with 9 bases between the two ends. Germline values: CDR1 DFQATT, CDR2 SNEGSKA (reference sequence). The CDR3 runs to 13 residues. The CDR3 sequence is CSASLQQNTEAFF. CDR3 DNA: TGCAGTGCTAGTCTACAGCAGAACACTGAAGCTTTCTTT.

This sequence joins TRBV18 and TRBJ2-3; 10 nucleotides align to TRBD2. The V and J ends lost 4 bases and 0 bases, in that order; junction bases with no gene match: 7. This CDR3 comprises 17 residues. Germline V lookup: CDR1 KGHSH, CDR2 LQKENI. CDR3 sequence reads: CASSLLAGASSTDTQYF. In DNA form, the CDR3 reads TGTGCCAGCTCACTCCTAGCGGGAGCCAGTAGCACAGATACGCAGTATTTT.

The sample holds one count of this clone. CDR3 residues: CASSLSRLAGTGELFF. The DNA of the CDR3 is TGTGCCAGCAGTTTATCTCGACTAGCGGGAACCGGGGAGCTGTTTTTT. This rearrangement joins TRBV27 to TRBJ2-2, with TRBD2 matching 11 bases. The CDR3 spans 16 residues. Germline V gene lookup returns CDR1 MNHEY and CDR2 SMNVEV (reference sequence). V shed 0 bases, J shed 5 bases, and the junction held 2 bases outside the gene matches.

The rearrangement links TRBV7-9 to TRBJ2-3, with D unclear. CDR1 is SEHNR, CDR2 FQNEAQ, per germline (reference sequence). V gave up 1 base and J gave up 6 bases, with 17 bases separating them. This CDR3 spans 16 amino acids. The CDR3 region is CASSLEAASRLDTQYF. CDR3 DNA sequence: TGTGCCAGCAGCTTAGAGGCGGCGTCGAGGCTGGATACGCAGTATTTT.

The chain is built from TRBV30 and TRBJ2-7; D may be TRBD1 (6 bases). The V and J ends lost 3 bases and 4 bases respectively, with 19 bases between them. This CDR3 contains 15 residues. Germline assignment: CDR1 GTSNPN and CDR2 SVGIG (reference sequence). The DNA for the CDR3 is TGTGCCTGGAGGAACAGGGCCGAGTCGATTTACGAGCAGTACTTC. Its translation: CAWRNRAESIYEQYF.

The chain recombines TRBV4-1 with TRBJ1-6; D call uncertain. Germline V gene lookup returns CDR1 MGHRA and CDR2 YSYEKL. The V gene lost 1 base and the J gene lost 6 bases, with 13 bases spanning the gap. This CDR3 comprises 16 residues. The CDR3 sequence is CASSQAQRQANSPLHF. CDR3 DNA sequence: TGCGCCAGCAGCCAAGCCCAACGGCAGGCTAATTCACCCCTCCACTTT.

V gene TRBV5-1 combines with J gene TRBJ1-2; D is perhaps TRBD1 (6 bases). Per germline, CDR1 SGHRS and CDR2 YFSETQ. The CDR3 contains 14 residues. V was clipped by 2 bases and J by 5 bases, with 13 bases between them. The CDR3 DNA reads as TGCGCCAGCAGCTTCCTAGACAGGTCATATGGCTACACCTTC. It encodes CASSFLDRSYGYTF.

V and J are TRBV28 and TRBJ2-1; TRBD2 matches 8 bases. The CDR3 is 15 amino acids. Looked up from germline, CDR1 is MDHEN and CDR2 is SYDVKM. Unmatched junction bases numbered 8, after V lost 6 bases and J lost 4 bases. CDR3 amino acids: CASRLGLGIYNEQFF. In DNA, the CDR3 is TGTGCCAGCAGACTGGGACTAGGCATTTACAATGAGCAGTTCTTC.

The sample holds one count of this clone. CDR3 sequence: CASRGTSGNNEQFF. The CDR3 DNA reads TGTGCCAGCAGGGGGACTAGCGGCAACAATGAGCAGTTCTTC. The rearrangement joins TRBV2 to TRBJ2-1; 11 bases map to TRBD2. CDR3 length: 14 residues. Germline values: CDR1 SNHLY, CDR2 FYNNEI. V shed 6 bases, J shed 5 bases, and the junction held 3 bases outside the gene matches.

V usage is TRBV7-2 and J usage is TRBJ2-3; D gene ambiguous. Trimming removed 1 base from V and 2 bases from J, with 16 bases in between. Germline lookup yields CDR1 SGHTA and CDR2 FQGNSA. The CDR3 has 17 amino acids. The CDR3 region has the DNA TGTGCCAGCAGCTTAGGAGCTGGGCCCTCCTCCACAGATACGCAGTATTTT. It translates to CASSLGAGPSSTDTQYF.

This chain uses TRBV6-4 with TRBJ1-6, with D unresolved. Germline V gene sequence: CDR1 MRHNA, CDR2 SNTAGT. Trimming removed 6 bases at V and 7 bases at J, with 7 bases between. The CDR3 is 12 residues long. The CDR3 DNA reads TGTGCCAGCAGCCAACTGAATTCACCCCTCCACTTT. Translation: CASSQLNSPLHF.

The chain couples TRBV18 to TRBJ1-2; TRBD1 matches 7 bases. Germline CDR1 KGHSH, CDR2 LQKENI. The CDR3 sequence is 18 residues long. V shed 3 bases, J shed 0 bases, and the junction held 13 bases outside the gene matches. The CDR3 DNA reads TGTGCCAGCTCACCCGTGCCCGTCAGGGGGGCAGCTAACTATGGCTACACCTTC. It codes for CASSPVPVRGAANYGYTF.

As DNA, the CDR3 is TGTGCCTGGAGTCTCCAGAACTATGGCTACACCTTC. Amino acids: CAWSLQNYGYTF. The V gene is TRBV30, the J gene TRBJ1-2; no definite D call. Germline V gene lookup returns CDR1 GTSNPN and CDR2 SVGIG (reference sequence). CDR3 length: 12 amino acids. Trimming removed 2 bases from V and 2 bases from J, with 6 bases in between.

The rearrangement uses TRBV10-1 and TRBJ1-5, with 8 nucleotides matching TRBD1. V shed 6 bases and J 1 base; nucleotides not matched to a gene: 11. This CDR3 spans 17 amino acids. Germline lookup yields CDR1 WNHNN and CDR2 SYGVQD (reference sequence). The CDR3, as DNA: TGCGCCAGCAGAGGGCAGGGGGCGAAAATAAGCAATCAGCCCCAGCATTTT. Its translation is CASRGQGAKISNQPQHF.